This is a list of T cell receptor beta chains from one sample in a study of spatial heterogeneity in lung cancer. TCRdb recomputed calls from the 5' RACE reads with MiXCR, one row per CDR3 protein. The repertoire consists of 45,000 to 65,000 distinct CDR3 sequences, with roughly 7.4% occurring once and the leading ten covering 35% to 45%. Sequenced material: PBMCs, taken at follow-up. The origin of the receptors is a female donor with early-stage non-small cell lung cancer. The CDR3 runs from the conserved cysteine through the conserved F or W. Each record gives: CDR3 DNA, CDR3 protein, clone size, V gene, D gene, J gene. D genes are given only for firm matches. Clone size is stated in some rows and not others, as once, few, many or a class when expanded.

TGTGCCAGCAGCTTAGGGGCGGTGAACACTGAAGCTTTCTTT | CASSLGAVNTEAFF | - | TRBV11-1 | - | TRBJ1-1
TGTGCCAGCAGGGGCCCCCGGGATTCACCCCTCCACTTT | CASRGPRDSPLHF | - | TRBV6-1 | - | TRBJ1-6
TGCGCCAGCAGCTTTCCAGGGCGGGGGACCCAGTACTTC | CASSFPGRGTQYF | - | TRBV5-1 | - | TRBJ2-5
TGTGCCAGCAGCTTAATTTCTAACTACGAGCAGTACTTC | CASSLISNYEQYF | few | TRBV11-2 | - | TRBJ2-7
TGCGCCAGCAGCTTGGCCGGGGGTGGGTTTTACGAGCAGTACTTC | CASSLAGGGFYEQYF | - | TRBV5-1 | - | TRBJ2-7
TGTGCCAGCAGTTTGGACAGGCGGCAGAACACTGAAGCTTTCTTT | CASSLDRRQNTEAFF | many | TRBV12-3/TRBV12-4 | TRBD1 | TRBJ1-1
TGTGCCAGCAGCTTATCAGGGGGCACCCGGAAAGAGACCCAGTACTTC | CASSLSGGTRKETQYF | many | TRBV7-9 | TRBD1 | TRBJ2-5
TGTGCCAGCAGTGCCCCCGACCGTCAGAATTCACCCCTCCACTTT | CASSAPDRQNSPLHF | few | TRBV6-5 | - | TRBJ1-6
TGCAGCGTTGGGGGGGGTGACATCTCCTACGAGCAGTACTTC | CSVGGGDISYEQYF | many | TRBV29-1 | TRBD2 | TRBJ2-7
TGTGCGACGGGGATGGGCACAGATACGCAGTATTTT | CATGMGTDTQYF | - | TRBV2 | - | TRBJ2-3
TGCAGTGCTACAGGGGGCGACTCACCCCTCCACTTT | CSATGGDSPLHF | - | TRBV20-1 | TRBD1 | TRBJ1-6
TGTGCCAGCGCTAGCGGAAGGGAGACCCAGTACTTC | CASASGRETQYF | medium-sized | TRBV2 | TRBD2 | TRBJ2-5
TGTGCCAGTAGAAAGGGGCGCTTATCCAGCACAGATACGCAGTATTTT | CASRKGRLSSTDTQYF | - | TRBV19 | - | TRBJ2-3
TGCAGCGTTGACGGACTAGCGGGGGGCAACGAGCAGTACTTC | CSVDGLAGGNEQYF | few | TRBV29-1 | TRBD2 | TRBJ2-7
TGTGCCAGCAGCTTATGGGCGGGGACGGACACCGGGGAGCTGTTTTTT | CASSLWAGTDTGELFF | few | TRBV7-3 | - | TRBJ2-2
TGTGCCAGCAACGGACAGGGGGCGGGCTCCTACGAGCAGTACTTC | CASNGQGAGSYEQYF | many | TRBV6-5 | TRBD1 | TRBJ2-7
TGTGCCACCAGCGGCGACCGGGACAGGGGGCGGACTAACACTGAAGCTTTCTTT | CATSGDRDRGRTNTEAFF | - | TRBV15 | TRBD1 | TRBJ1-1
TGCAGCGTAGGGGGCCAGGGGAATGAGCAGTTCTTC | CSVGGQGNEQFF | many | TRBV29-1 | TRBD1 | TRBJ2-1
TGTGCCAGCAGCTTAGTTCCCTCCGAGCAGTACTTC | CASSLVPSEQYF | many | TRBV7-2 | - | TRBJ2-7
TGCAGTGCTAGAAACAGGGGTCTGGGCTACACCTTC | CSARNRGLGYTF | few | TRBV20-1 | TRBD1 | TRBJ1-2
TGTGCCAGCAGTTACTCGGCGGGGGGCGCAGATACGCAGTATTTT | CASSYSAGGADTQYF | many | TRBV6-5 | TRBD2 | TRBJ2-3
TGCGCCAGCAGCCCCGACACTGACATTCAGTACTTC | CASSPDTDIQYF | many | TRBV5-1 | - | TRBJ2-4
TGTGCCAGCAGTAAGCAGTGGGCCCTGGACTATGGCTACACCTTC | CASSKQWALDYGYTF | few | TRBV27 | - | TRBJ1-2
TGTGCCAGCAGTTTAAGTCTAGCGAACACCGGGGAGCTGTTTTTT | CASSLSLANTGELFF | many | TRBV12-3/TRBV12-4 | - | TRBJ2-2
TGCAGTCGCCTTCAACTAGCGGGGGCCGGACAGTTCTTC | CSRLQLAGAGQFF | many | TRBV20-1 | TRBD2 | TRBJ2-1
TGTGCCAGCTCACCAACCGGAGGCTCACGAAATGAGCAGTTCTTC | CASSPTGGSRNEQFF | - | TRBV18 | - | TRBJ2-1
TGTGCCAGCAGCCCCCAGCTAGGGAAGATTAGCAATCAGCCCCAGCATTTT | CASSPQLGKISNQPQHF | few | TRBV5-8 | - | TRBJ1-5